A selection of T cell receptor beta chains follows, all from one sample in a study of cytomegalovirus exposure and HLA in healthy donors. Profiled with immunoSEQ multiplex PCR; TCRdb holds only in-frame clones, not every one. The sample lists over 200,000 clones, 75% to 80% occurring once. Sequencing used PBMCs. These receptors were collected from a male donor in good health and CMV-seronegative. The CDR3 runs from the conserved cysteine through the conserved F or W. D genes are given only for firm matches. The size of a clone is reported for some rows only, either as once, few or many, or as a class for expanded clones.

TRBJ2-5,16,-,TRBV12-5,TRBD2,CASATGLAGDGETQYF,TGTGCTAGTGCCACCGGACTAGCGGGAGATGGAGAGACCCAGTACTTC
TRBJ2-2,12,-,TRBV5-1,-,CASSVPGGELFF,TGCGCCAGCAGCGTACCCGGCGGGGAGCTGTTTTTT
TRBJ2-5,15,-,TRBV6-5,TRBD1,CASRHAGGNQETQYF,TGTGCCAGCAGACACGCAGGGGGCAACCAAGAGACCCAGTACTTC
TRBJ1-4,16,many,TRBV2,-,CASKRASWPTNEKLFF,TGTGCCAGCAAGAGGGCGTCTTGGCCTACTAATGAAAAACTGTTTTTT
TRBJ2-4,14,-,TRBV2,TRBD1,CASRNRQGKNIQYF,TGTGCCAGCAGAAATCGACAGGGTAAAAACATTCAGTACTTC
TRBJ1-1,11,-,TRBV19,-,CASTPGSEAFF,TGTGCCAGTACTCCGGGGAGTGAAGCTTTCTTT
TRBJ2-2,18,-,TRBV15,TRBD2,CATRRTGTSGGRTGELFF,TGTGCCACCAGGAGAACCGGGACTAGCGGGGGGCGAACCGGGGAGCTGTTTTTT
TRBJ1-6,18,-,TRBV5-1,TRBD1,CASSFRDRSVSYNSPLHF,TGCGCCAGCAGCTTTCGGGACAGGAGTGTCTCCTATAATTCACCCCTCCACTTT
TRBJ2-4,15,-,TRBV25-1,-,CASGSEGTSKNIQYF,TGTGCCAGCGGAAGTGAGGGAACCTCCAAAAACATTCAGTACTTC
TRBJ2-7,17,-,TRBV27,-,CASSPRPMKGASYEQYF,TGTGCCAGCAGTCCCCGGCCTATGAAAGGGGCCTCCTACGAGCAGTACTTC
TRBJ2-3,14,-,TRBV6-5,TRBD1,CASSPTGLTDTQYF,TGTGCCAGCAGTCCGACAGGGCTAACGGATACGCAGTATTTT
TRBJ1-1,14,few,TRBV5-1,-,CASSTDRPNTEAFF,TGCGCCAGCAGCACGGACAGACCGAACACTGAAGCTTTCTTT
TRBJ1-1,13,once,TRBV14,-,CASNPLARGGSVF,TGTGCCAGCAACCCTCTAGCGAGAGGCGGTTCTGTCTTT
TRBJ2-7,12,-,TRBV6-1,-,CASSVGYGEQYF,TGTGCCAGCAGTGTCGGGTATGGCGAGCAGTACTTC
TRBJ2-5,15,-,TRBV9,TRBD1,CASSQGARRQETQYF,TGTGCCAGCAGCCAGGGGGCTAGGAGACAAGAGACCCAGTACTTC
TRBJ1-1,14,-,TRBV9,TRBD1,CASSVAPGQGEAFF,TGTGCCAGCAGCGTAGCACCGGGACAGGGCGAAGCTTTCTTT
TRBJ2-7,13,-,TRBV9,TRBD2,CASSPGGRYEQYF,TGTGCCAGCAGCCCCGGGGGGAGATACGAGCAGTACTTC
TRBJ1-1,13,once,TRBV7-3,TRBD1,CASSSDRGRPPRF,TGTGCCAGCAGCTCGGACAGGGGGAGACCTCCTCGATTT
TRBJ2-1,14,-,TRBV5-1,-,CASSLSGSHNEQFF,TGCGCCAGCAGCTTAAGCGGTTCCCACAATGAGCAGTTCTTC
TRBJ1-2,15,-,TRBV4-1,TRBD1,CASSQDGTGGYGYTF,TGCGCCAGCAGCCAAGATGGGACAGGGGGATATGGCTACACCTTC
TRBJ1-1,15,once,TRBV19,-,CASSIAEGMNTEAFF,TGTGCCAGTAGTATAGCGGAGGGGATGAACACTGAAGCTTTCTTT
TRBJ2-2,16,-,TRBV7-2,TRBD1,CASSPGRGGQGRELFF,TGTGCCAGCAGCCCGGGAAGGGGGGGACAGGGGCGGGAGCTGTTTTTT
TRBJ1-3,17,-,TRBV5-1,TRBD1,CASSLALPGGSGNTIYF,TGCGCCAGCAGCTTGGCCTTACCAGGGGGTTCTGGAAACACCATATATTTT
TRBJ2-5,17,-,TRBV19,TRBD2,CASSLIRTSGGQETQYF,TGTGCCAGTAGTCTAATAAGGACTAGCGGGGGGCAAGAGACCCAGTACTTC
TRBJ2-3,17,-,TRBV30,TRBD2,CAWSVPPLAGGPDTQYF,TGTGCCTGGAGTGTCCCCCCCCTAGCGGGGGGGCCAGATACGCAGTATTTT
TRBJ2-2,15,-,TRBV19,-,CASSIILAGTGELFF,TGTGCCAGTAGTATTATCCTAGCAGGCACCGGGGAGCTGTTTTTT
TRBJ1-2,15,-,TRBV27,-,CASSFDPGVLYGYTF,TGTGCCAGCAGTTTTGATCCCGGGGTTCTTTATGGCTACACCTTC
TRBJ2-7,15,-,TRBV28,-,CASSLDPQRSDEQYF,TGTGCCAGCAGTTTAGACCCCCAACGGAGCGACGAGCAGTACTTC
TRBJ2-1,13,-,TRBV18,-,CASSPQGYNEQFF,TGTGCCAGCTCACCACAGGGGTACAATGAGCAGTTCTTC
TRBJ2-1,16,-,TRBV7-9,TRBD1,CASSKLTGTANEWEFF,TGTGCCAGCAGCAAGCTAACGGGGACAGCGAACGAGTGGGAGTTCTTC
TRBJ1-5,15,-,TRBV6-5,TRBD1,CASALAGTVNQPQHF,TGTGCCAGCGCGCTCGCCGGGACAGTCAATCAGCCCCAGCATTTT
TRBJ1-3,14,-,TRBV5-6,TRBD1,CASRMTGDGNTIYF,TGTGCCAGCAGGATGACAGGGGACGGAAACACCATATATTTT
TRBJ2-7,17,few,TRBV7-2,TRBD2,CASSLGDAGGTSYEQYF,TGTGCCAGCAGCTTAGGAGACGCGGGAGGGACTTCCTACGAGCAGTACTTC
TRBJ2-1,14,once,TRBV30,-,CAWSVNARGNEQFF,TGTGCCTGGAGTGTAAATGCCAGGGGCAATGAGCAGTTCTTC
TRBJ2-2,13,-,TRBV2,-,CASSRLEAGELFF,TGTGCCAGCAGTCGACTCGAGGCCGGGGAGCTGTTTTTT
TRBJ2-4,18,-,TRBV28,-,CASSLSKQGRRAKNIQYF,TGTGCCAGCAGTTTATCCAAACAGGGAAGGCGGGCCAAAAACATTCAGTACTTC
TRBJ1-2,15,-,TRBV29-1,TRBD1,CSVDSGRDRRPGYTF,TGCAGCGTTGATTCGGGCCGGGACAGAAGACCTGGCTACACCTTC
TRBJ1-2,18,-,TRBV7-2,-,CASSGRDSRKPLIYGYTF,TGTGCCAGCAGCGGTCGGGACTCCAGGAAACCTCTTATCTATGGCTACACCTTC
TRBJ2-7,13,-,TRBV4-1,-,CASSQRLLYEQYF,TGCGCCAGCAGCCAAAGACTTCTATACGAGCAGTACTTC
TRBJ2-1,17,-,TRBV11-3,TRBD1,CASSCPTGTGYYNEQFF,TGTGCCAGCAGCTGCCCGACCGGGACAGGGTATTACAATGAGCAGTTCTTC
TRBJ2-5,14,-,TRBV2,TRBD1,CASSELTGQETQYF,TGTGCCAGCAGTGAATTGACAGGGCAAGAGACCCAGTACTTC
TRBJ2-7,13,-,TRBV28,-,CASTEEMGYEQYF,TGTGCCAGCACCGAGGAAATGGGCTACGAGCAGTACTTC
TRBJ2-7,14,-,TRBV5-6,-,CASSSLTSTYEQYF,TGTGCCAGCAGCTCCCTGACAAGTACCTACGAGCAGTACTTC
TRBJ1-1,16,-,TRBV7-9,-,CASSAASGGMNTEAFF,TGTGCCAGCAGCGCCGCCTCGGGGGGGATGAACACTGAAGCTTTCTTT
TRBJ2-1,17,-,TRBV5-1,TRBD2,CASSPRLAGGEGNEQFF,TGCGCCAGCAGCCCCAGACTAGCGGGGGGGGAGGGTAATGAGCAGTTCTTC
TRBJ2-1,17,-,TRBV4-2,-,CASSQDRGGQSYNEQFF,TGTGCCAGCAGCCAAGATCGAGGAGGACAGTCCTACAATGAGCAGTTCTTC
TRBJ2-3,15,-,TRBV27,TRBD2,CASSISGRGADTQYF,TGTGCCAGCAGCATTAGCGGGAGGGGGGCAGATACGCAGTATTTT